This TCR beta chain was recorded in a study of T cells in Graves' hyperthyroidism and ophthalmopathy. Study information: Peripheral blood sampling occurred at initial diagnosis, before any treatment. Points from the study as a whole: Blood also carried most thyroid clonotypes expanded above 0.001.

It was RNA transcripts that yielded the amplified TCR beta CDR3 regions. Using the HTBI primer set, a first-round RT-PCR was run on the TCR CDR3. TCRdb recomputed calls from the multiplex PCR reads with MiXCR, one row per CDR3 protein. The sample holds about 840,000 distinct CDR3 sequences; roughly 40% are singletons and the top ten take approximately 8.7%. Investigators excluded patients with uncontrolled infection, other autoimmune disease, pregnancy or lactation. Diagnoses were made from clinical symptoms, serum measures (thyroxine and TRAb), thyroid ultrasound and orbital computed tomography. A note on this clonotype: The antigen remains undetermined.

The TCR comes from a man aged 18 to 29 with Graves' hyperthyroidism. The specimen was blood.

CDR3 nucleotides: TGCGCCAGCAGCTTGGGACTCGGGACAGAAGAGCAGTACTTC. Translating it yields CASSLGLGTEEQYF. The chain employs TRBV5-1 and TRBJ2-7, with TRBD1 matching 7 bases. CDR1 is SGHRS and CDR2 is YFSETQ in the germline V gene. V was clipped by 0 bases and J by 7 bases; unmatched bases: 7. The CDR3 contains 14 residues.